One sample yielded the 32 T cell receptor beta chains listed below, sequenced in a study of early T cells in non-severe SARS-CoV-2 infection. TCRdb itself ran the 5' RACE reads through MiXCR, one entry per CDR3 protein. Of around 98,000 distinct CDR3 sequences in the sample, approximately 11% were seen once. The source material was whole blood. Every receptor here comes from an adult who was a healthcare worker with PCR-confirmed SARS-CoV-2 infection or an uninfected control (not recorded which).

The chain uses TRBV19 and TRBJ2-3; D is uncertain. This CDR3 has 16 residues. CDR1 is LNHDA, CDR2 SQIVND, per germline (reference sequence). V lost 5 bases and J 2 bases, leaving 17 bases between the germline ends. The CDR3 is CASSSGSGPITDTQYF. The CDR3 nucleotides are TGTGCCAGTAGTTCGGGTTCGGGTCCGATCACAGATACGCAGTATTTT.

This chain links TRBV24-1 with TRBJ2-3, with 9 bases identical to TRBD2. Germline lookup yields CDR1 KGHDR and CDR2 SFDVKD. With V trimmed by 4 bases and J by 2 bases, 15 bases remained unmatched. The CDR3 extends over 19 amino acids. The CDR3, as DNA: TGTGCCACCAGTGAACCCCAAGGAGGCGGGAGGGGACTCACAGATACGCAGTATTTT. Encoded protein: CATSEPQGGGRGLTDTQYF.

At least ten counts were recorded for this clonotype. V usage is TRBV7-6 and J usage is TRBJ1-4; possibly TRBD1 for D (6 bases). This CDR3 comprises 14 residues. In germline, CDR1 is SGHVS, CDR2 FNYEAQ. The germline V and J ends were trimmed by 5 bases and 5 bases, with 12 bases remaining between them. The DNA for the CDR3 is TGTGCCAGCAGCCGACCGGGACAAAATGAAAAACTGTTTTTT. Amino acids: CASSRPGQNEKLFF.

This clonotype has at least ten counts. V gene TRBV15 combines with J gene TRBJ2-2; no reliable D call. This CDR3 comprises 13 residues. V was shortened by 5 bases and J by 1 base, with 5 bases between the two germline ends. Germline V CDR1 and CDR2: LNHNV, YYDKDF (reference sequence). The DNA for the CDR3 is TGTGCCACCAGCGTCAGGAACACCGGGGAGCTGTTTTTT. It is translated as CATSVRNTGELFF. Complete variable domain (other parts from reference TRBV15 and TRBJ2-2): DAMVIQNPRYQVTQFGKPVTLSCSQTLNHNVMYWYQQKSSQAPKLLFHYYDKDFNNEADTPDNFQSRRPNTSFCFLDIRSPGLGDTAMYLCATSVRNTGELFFGEGSRLTVL.

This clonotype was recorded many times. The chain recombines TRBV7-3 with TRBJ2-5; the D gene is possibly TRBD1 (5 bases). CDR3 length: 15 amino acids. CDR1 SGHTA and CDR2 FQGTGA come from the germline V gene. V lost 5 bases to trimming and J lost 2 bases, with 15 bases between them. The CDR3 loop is CASSRQGWSQETQYF. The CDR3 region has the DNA TGTGCCAGCAGCCGGCAGGGTTGGAGTCAAGAGACCCAGTACTTC. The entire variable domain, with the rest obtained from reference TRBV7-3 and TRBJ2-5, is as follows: GAGVSQTPSNKVTEKGKYVELRCDPISGHTALYWYRQSLGQGPEFLIYFQGTGAADDSGLPNDRFFAVRPEGSVSTLKIQRTERGDSAVYLCASSRQGWSQETQYFGPGTRLLVL.

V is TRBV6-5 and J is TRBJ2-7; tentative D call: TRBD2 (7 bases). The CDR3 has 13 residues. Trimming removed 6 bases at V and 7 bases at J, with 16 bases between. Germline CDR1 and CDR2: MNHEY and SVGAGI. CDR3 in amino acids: CASRRAGAGEQYF. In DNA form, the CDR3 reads TGTGCCAGCAGACGTGCGGGGGCAGGGGAGCAGTACTTC.

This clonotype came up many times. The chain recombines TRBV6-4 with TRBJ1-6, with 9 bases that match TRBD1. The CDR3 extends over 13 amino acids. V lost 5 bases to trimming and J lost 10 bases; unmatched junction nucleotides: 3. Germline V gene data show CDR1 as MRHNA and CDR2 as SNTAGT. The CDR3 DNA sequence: TGTGCCAGCAGTAGGGACAGGGAATCACCCCTCCACTTT. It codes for CASSRDRESPLHF.

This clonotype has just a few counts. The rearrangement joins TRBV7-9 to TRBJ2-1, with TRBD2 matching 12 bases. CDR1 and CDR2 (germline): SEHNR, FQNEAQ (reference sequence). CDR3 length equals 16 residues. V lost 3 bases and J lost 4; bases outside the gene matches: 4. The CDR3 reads CASSLATSGGYNEQFF. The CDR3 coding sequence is TGTGCCAGCAGCTTGGCCACTAGCGGGGGGTACAATGAGCAGTTCTTC.

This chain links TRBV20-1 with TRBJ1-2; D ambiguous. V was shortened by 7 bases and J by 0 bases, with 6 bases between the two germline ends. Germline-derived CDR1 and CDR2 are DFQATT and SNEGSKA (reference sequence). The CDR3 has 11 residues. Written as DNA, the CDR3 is TGCAGTGTATCTACTAACTATGGCTACACCTTC. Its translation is CSVSTNYGYTF.

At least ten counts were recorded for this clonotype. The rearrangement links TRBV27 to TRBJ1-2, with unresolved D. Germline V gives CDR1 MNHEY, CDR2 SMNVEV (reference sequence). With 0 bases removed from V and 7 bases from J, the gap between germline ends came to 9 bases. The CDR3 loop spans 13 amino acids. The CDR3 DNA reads TGTGCCAGCAGTTTATCCGGCCGCATTGGCTACACCTTC. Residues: CASSLSGRIGYTF.

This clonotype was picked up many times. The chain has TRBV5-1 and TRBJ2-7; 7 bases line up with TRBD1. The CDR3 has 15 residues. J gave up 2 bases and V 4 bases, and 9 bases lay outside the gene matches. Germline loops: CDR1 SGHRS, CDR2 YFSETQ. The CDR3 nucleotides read TGCGCCAGCAGCCCGACCGGGACAGCGACCTACGAGCAGTACTTC. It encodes CASSPTGTATYEQYF.

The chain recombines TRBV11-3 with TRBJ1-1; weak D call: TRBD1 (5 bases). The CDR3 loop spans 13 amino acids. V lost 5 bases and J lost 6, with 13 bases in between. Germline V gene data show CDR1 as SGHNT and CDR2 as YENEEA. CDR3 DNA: TGTGCCAGCAGCCCCTCCGGGGGATCTGAAGCTTTCTTT. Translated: CASSPSGGSEAFF.

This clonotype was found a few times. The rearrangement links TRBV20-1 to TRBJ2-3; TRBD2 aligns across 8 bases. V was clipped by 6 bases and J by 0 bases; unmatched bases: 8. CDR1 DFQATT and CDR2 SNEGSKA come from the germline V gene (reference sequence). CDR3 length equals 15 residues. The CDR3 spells CSAERGGPSTDTQYF. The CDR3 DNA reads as TGCAGTGCCGAGCGCGGGGGGCCGAGCACAGATACGCAGTATTTT.

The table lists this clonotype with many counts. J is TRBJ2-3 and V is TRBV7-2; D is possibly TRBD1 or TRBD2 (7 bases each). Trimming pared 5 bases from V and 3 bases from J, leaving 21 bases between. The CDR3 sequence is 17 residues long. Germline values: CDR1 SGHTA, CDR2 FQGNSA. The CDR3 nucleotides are TGTGCCAGCAGCCCAGGGGGAGGGGCGGCGAGGACAGATACGCAGTATTTT. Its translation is CASSPGGGAARTDTQYF.

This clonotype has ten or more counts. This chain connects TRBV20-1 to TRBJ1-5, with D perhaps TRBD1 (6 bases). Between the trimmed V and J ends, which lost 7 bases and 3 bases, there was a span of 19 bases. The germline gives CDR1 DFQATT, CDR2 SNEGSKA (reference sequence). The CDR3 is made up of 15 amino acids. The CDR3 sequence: CSVKTPGHFNQPQHF. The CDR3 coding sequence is TGCAGTGTTAAGACACCGGGACACTTCAATCAGCCCCAGCATTTT.

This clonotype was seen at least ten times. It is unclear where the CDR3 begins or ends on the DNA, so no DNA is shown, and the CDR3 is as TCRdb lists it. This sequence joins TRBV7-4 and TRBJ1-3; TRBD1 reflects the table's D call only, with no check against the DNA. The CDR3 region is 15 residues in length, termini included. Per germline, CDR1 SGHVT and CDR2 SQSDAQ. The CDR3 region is CASSFGTALETPYIF.

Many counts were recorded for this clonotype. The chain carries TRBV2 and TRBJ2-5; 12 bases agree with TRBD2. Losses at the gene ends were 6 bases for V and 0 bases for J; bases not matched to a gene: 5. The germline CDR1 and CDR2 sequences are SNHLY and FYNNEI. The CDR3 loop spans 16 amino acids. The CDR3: CASSQGLAGNQETQYF. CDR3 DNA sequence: TGTGCCAGCAGCCAAGGACTAGCGGGGAACCAAGAGACCCAGTACTTC.

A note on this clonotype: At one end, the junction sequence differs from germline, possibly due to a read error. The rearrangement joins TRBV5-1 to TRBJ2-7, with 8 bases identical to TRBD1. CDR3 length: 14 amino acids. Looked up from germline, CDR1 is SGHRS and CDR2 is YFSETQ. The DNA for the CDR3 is TGCGCCAGCAGCAGTGGGACAGGACACCAACGAAGTGACTTC. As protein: CASSSGTGHQRSDF.

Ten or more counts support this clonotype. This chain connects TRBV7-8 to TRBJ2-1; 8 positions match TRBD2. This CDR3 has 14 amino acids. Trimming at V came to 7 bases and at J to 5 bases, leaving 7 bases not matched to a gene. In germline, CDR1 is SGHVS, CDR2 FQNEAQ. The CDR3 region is CASKAREGDNEQFF. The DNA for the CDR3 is TGTGCCAGCAAAGCCCGGGAGGGAGACAATGAGCAGTTCTTC. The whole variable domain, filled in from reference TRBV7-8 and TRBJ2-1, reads GAGVSQSPRYKVAKRGQDVALRCDPISGHVSLFWYQQALGQGPEFLTYFQNEAQLDKSGLPSDRFFAERPEGSVSTLKIQRTQQEDSAVYLCASKAREGDNEQFFGPGTRLTVL.

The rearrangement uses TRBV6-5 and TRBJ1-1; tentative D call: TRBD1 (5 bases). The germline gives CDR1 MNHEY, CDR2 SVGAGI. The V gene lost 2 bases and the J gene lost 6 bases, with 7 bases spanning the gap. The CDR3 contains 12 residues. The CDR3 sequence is CASSYGGSEAFF. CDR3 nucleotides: TGTGCCAGCAGTTACGGGGGGTCTGAAGCTTTCTTT.

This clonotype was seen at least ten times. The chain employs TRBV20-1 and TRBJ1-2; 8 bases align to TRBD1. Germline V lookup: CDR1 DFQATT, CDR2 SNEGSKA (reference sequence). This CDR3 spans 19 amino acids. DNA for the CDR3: TGCAGGTCGCCAGCCTCTCCCATCCCGGCTGAGACAGGGGACTATGGCTACACCTTC. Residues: CRSPASPIPAETGDYGYTF.

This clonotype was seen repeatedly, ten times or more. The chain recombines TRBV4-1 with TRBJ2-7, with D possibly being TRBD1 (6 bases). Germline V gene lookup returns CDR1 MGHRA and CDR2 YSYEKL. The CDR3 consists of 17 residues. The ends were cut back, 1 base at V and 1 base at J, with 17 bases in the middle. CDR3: CASSQVLGAVRSYEQYF. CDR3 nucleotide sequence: TGCGCCAGCAGCCAAGTTCTGGGGGCCGTAAGGTCCTACGAGCAGTACTTC.

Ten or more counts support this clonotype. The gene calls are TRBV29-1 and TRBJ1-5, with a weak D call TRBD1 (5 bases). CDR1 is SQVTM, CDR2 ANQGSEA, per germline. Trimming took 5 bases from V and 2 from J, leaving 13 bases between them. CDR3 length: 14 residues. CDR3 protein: CSVQGQGGNQPQHF. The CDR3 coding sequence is TGCAGCGTTCAGGGTCAGGGAGGCAATCAGCCCCAGCATTTT. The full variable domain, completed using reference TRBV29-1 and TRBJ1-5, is SAVISQKPSRDICQRGTSLTIQCQVDSQVTMMFWYRQQPGQSLTLIATANQGSEATYESGFVIDKFPISRPNLTFSTLTVSNMSPEDSSIYLCSVQGQGGNQPQHFGDGTRLSIL.

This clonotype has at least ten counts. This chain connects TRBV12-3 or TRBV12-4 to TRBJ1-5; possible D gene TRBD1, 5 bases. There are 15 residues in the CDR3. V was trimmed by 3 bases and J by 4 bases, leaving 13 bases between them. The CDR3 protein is CASSFGGLGNQPQHF. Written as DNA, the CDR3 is TGTGCCAGCAGTTTTGGGGGGTTGGGGAATCAGCCCCAGCATTTT.

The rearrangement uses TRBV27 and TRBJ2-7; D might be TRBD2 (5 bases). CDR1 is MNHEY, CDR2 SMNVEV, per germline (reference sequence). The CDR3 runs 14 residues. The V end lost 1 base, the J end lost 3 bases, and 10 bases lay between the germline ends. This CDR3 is CASSLFPGNYEQYF. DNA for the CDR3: TGTGCCAGCAGTTTATTCCCGGGGAACTACGAGCAGTACTTC.

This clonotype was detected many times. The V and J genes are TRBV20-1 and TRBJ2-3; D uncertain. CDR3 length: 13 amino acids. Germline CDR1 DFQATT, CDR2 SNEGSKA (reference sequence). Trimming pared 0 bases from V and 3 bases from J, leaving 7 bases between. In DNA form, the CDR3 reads TGCAGTGCTAGAGATCTGGGAACAGATACGCAGTATTTT. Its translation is CSARDLGTDTQYF.

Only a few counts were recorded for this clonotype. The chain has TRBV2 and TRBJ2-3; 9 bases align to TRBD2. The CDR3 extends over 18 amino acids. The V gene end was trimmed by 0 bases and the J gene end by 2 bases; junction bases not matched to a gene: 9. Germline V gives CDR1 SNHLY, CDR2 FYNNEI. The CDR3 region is CASSEAQLSGGPTDTQYF. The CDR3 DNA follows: TGTGCCAGCAGTGAAGCACAATTAAGCGGGGGGCCCACAGATACGCAGTATTTT.

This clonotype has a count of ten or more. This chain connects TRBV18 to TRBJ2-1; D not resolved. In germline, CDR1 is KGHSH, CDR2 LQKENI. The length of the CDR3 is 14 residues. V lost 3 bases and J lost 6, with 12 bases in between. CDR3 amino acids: CASSPRQGVNEQFF. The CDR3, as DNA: TGTGCCAGCTCACCGCGGCAAGGAGTCAATGAGCAGTTCTTC.

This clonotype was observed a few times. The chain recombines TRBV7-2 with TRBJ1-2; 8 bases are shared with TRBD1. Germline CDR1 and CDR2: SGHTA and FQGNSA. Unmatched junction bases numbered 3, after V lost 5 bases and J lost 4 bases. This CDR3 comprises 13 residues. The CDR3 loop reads CASSQDRAYGYTF. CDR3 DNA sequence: TGTGCCAGCAGCCAGGACAGGGCCTATGGCTACACCTTC.

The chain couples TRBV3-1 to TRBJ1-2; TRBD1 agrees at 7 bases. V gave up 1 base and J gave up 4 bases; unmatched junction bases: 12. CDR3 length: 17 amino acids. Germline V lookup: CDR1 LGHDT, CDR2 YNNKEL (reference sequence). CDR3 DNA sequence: TGTGCCAGCAGCCAAGTATTCACAGGGGCGGGCACCTATGGCTACACCTTC. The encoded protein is CASSQVFTGAGTYGYTF.

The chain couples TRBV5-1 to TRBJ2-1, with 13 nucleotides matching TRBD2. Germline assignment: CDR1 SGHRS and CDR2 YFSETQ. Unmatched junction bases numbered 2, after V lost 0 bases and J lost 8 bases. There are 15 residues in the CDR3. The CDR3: CASSLAGLAGHEQFF. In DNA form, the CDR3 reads TGCGCCAGCAGCTTGGCGGGACTAGCGGGACATGAGCAGTTCTTC.

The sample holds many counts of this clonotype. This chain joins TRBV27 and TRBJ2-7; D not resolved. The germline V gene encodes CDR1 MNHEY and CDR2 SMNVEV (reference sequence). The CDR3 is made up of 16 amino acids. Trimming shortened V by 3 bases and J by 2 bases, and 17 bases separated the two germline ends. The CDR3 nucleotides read TGTGCCAGCAGTTTGCTCCCTTACATTACCACCTACGAGCAGTACTTC. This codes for CASSLLPYITTYEQYF.